The 21 T cell receptor beta chains in this list originate from one sample, sequenced in a study of cytomegalovirus exposure and HLA in healthy donors. The PCR made use of 60 Vbeta and 13 Jbeta primers. Here immunoSEQ multiplex PCR was the method, and the copy in TCRdb shows in-frame clones only, minus some. The table lists roughly 130,000 clones, about 80% of them singletons. The source material was PBMCs. The receptors shown here come from a man aged 30 to 45 in good health and CMV-seronegative.

This clone has just a few counts. This chain joins TRBV4-3 and TRBJ2-7; possibly TRBD2 for D (6 bases). The CDR3 contains 13 residues. Trimming stripped 0 bases from V and 11 bases from J, with 14 bases between. In germline, CDR1 is LGHNA, CDR2 YSLEER. The CDR3 region is CASSQDTGGEEYF. The CDR3 bases are TGCGCCAGCAGCCAAGATACCGGAGGGGAGGAGTACTTC.

This chain joins TRBV4-1 and TRBJ2-5; D not resolved. The CDR3 has 16 residues. Germline V gene data show CDR1 as MGHRA and CDR2 as YSYEKL. V dropped 1 base and J dropped 3 bases, with 15 bases sitting between them. CDR3 protein: CASSQGQTLAEETQYF. CDR3 bases: TGCGCCAGCAGCCAAGGCCAGACTTTGGCGGAAGAGACCCAGTACTTC.

The chain uses TRBV7-9 and TRBJ1-2; D ambiguous. In germline, CDR1 is SEHNR, CDR2 FQNEAQ (reference sequence). The CDR3 sequence is 15 residues long. Deletions cut 5 bases from V and 4 bases from J, with 17 bases between. The CDR3 coding sequence is TGTGCCAGCAGCCAACGGACTAATCCTGGCTATGGCTACACCTTC. It is translated as CASSQRTNPGYGYTF.

Here the CDR3 DNA reads TGTGCCAGCAGCTTTTGGGCCAGGGTTGCGGAGACCCAGTACTTC. Translating it yields CASSFWARVAETQYF. The chain recombines TRBV5-4 with TRBJ2-5, with a possible D match to TRBD1 (5 bases). Trimming left V 2 bases short and J 5 bases short, with 16 bases between. There are 15 residues in the CDR3. Germline CDR1 and CDR2: SGHNT and YYREEE (reference sequence).

The chain couples TRBV9 to TRBJ2-7; 7 bases map to TRBD2. Germline V gene sequence: CDR1 SGDLS, CDR2 YYNGEE. V trimming: 3 bases; J trimming: 0 bases; junction bases outside the gene matches: 3. CDR3 size: 14 residues. CDR3 coding DNA: TGTGCCAGCAGCGGGCGGGGGTCCTCCTACGAGCAGTACTTC. As protein: CASSGRGSSYEQYF.

The chain joins TRBV30 to TRBJ1-1; TRBD1 agrees at 8 bases. The CDR3 is 11 residues long. With V trimmed by 3 bases and J by 7 bases, 1 base remained unmatched. Germline V gene sequence: CDR1 GTSNPN, CDR2 SVGIG (reference sequence). CDR3 protein: CAWRGTGEAFF. In DNA, the CDR3 is TGTGCCTGGAGGGGGACAGGTGAAGCTTTCTTT. Full variable domain (remainder filled in from reference TRBV30 and TRBJ1-1): SQTIHQWPATLVQPVGSPLSLECTVEGTSNPNLYWYRQAAGRGLQLLFYSVGIGQISSEVPQNLSASRPQDRQFILSSKKLLLSDSGFYLCAWRGTGEAFFGQGTRLTVV.

The chain uses TRBV7-3 and TRBJ2-3; 7 positions agree with TRBD1. Germline V gene sequence: CDR1 SGHTA, CDR2 FQGTGA. V dropped 4 bases and J dropped 6; count of bases not matched to a gene: 4. The CDR3 covers 13 residues. The CDR3 reads CASSSQTGDTQYF. CDR3 sequence (DNA): TGTGCCAGCAGCTCTCAGACAGGGGATACGCAGTATTTT.

The V gene is TRBV5-1, the J gene TRBJ2-1; possible D gene TRBD2, 5 bases. Germline V gene sequence: CDR1 SGHRS, CDR2 YFSETQ. V was cut by 3 bases and J by 9 bases, with 19 bases left in between. The CDR3 is 15 residues long. In DNA, the CDR3 is TGCGCCAGCAGCTCATCCCTCCAGAAGCGGCCTGAGCAGTTCTTC. Amino acid sequence: CASSSSLQKRPEQFF. The full variable domain, completed using reference TRBV5-1 and TRBJ2-1, is KAGVTQTPRYLIKTRGQQVTLSCSPISGHRSVSWYQQTPGQGLQFLFEYFSETQRNKGNFPGRFSGRQFSNSRSEMNVSTLELGDSALYLCASSSSLQKRPEQFFGPGTRLTVL.

This CDR3 reads CASSTTSGGVEQFF. The CDR3, as DNA: TGTGCCAGCAGCACAACTAGCGGTGGGGTTGAGCAGTTCTTC. The gene calls are TRBV7-6 and TRBJ2-1; 8 bases are shared with TRBD2. With V trimmed by 5 bases and J by 9 bases, 9 bases remained unmatched. The CDR3 has 14 amino acids. Germline loops: CDR1 SGHVS, CDR2 FNYEAQ.

The sample holds one count of this clone. The chain recombines TRBV5-1 with TRBJ1-2, with 8 bases aligning to TRBD1. With V trimmed by 0 bases and J by 5 bases, 6 bases remained unmatched. Germline V gene lookup returns CDR1 SGHRS and CDR2 YFSETQ. The CDR3 loop spans 15 amino acids. The DNA of the CDR3 is TGCGCCAGCAGCTTGGCCTCAGGGGGCTCTTATGGCTACACCTTC. Translating it yields CASSLASGGSYGYTF.

The chain is built from TRBV28 and TRBJ2-6; 13 nucleotides agree with TRBD2. With V trimmed by 1 base and J by 0 bases, 6 bases remained unmatched. Germline V gene data show CDR1 as MDHEN and CDR2 as SYDVKM. The CDR3 is 20 residues long. CDR3 DNA sequence: TGTGCCAGCAGTTTATACGGGGGACTAGCGGGATCCTCTGGGGCCAACGTCCTGACTTTC. Translating it yields CASSLYGGLAGSSGANVLTF.

This clone was detected once. The chain employs TRBV18 and TRBJ2-3; D is possibly TRBD1 (5 bases). Trimming took 5 bases from V and 1 from J, leaving 13 bases between them. Germline values: CDR1 KGHSH, CDR2 LQKENI. The CDR3 contains 15 residues. The CDR3 region has the DNA TGTGCCAGCTCAGCGACTCAGGGTGGCACAGATACGCAGTATTTT. Translation gives CASSATQGGTDTQYF.

The rearrangement joins TRBV6-5 to TRBJ1-5, with D unclear. V lost 6 bases, J lost 2 bases, and 14 bases lay in between. CDR1 and CDR2 (germline): MNHEY, SVGAGI. CDR3 length equals 15 residues. The CDR3 loop is CASRRGTHGNQPQHF. CDR3 coding DNA: TGTGCCAGCAGAAGAGGTACTCATGGCAATCAGCCCCAGCATTTT.

J is TRBJ1-6 and V is TRBV5-5; TRBD1 is a possible D gene (6 bases). Germline V gene data show CDR1 as SGHKS and CDR2 as YYEKEE (reference sequence). The CDR3 is 15 residues long. V gave up 1 base and J gave up 9 bases, with 14 bases separating them. CDR3 sequence reads: CASSLSAGVGSPLHF. CDR3 coding DNA: TGTGCCAGCAGCTTGTCGGCAGGGGTGGGTTCACCCCTCCACTTT.

This chain connects TRBV5-8 to TRBJ1-2; maybe TRBD1 (5 bases). Per germline, CDR1 SGHTS and CDR2 YDEGEE. CDR3 length equals 15 residues. V was pared by 4 bases and J by 5 bases, with 18 bases between. Written as DNA, the CDR3 is TGTGCCAGCAGCCCCGCTGGGGGGGTATGGTATGGCTACACCTTC. Translating gives CASSPAGGVWYGYTF.

Written as DNA, the CDR3 is TGCGCCAGCAGCCAAGGACTAGCGGGATACCATGAGCAGTTCTTC. It encodes CASSQGLAGYHEQFF. V and J are TRBV4-3 and TRBJ2-1; 11 nucleotides agree with TRBD2. Germline assignment: CDR1 LGHNA and CDR2 YSLEER. The CDR3 runs to 15 residues. V was clipped by 1 base and J by 8 bases; unmatched bases: 4.

This chain uses TRBV5-1 with TRBJ2-7, with D tentatively TRBD2 (5 bases). The CDR3 has 16 residues. Trimming removed 0 bases from V and 6 bases from J, with 19 bases in between. Germline V lookup: CDR1 SGHRS, CDR2 YFSETQ. The CDR3 sequence is CASSLGLSGWAGEQYF. DNA of the CDR3: TGCGCCAGCAGCTTGGGGCTAAGCGGATGGGCTGGCGAGCAGTACTTC. Looking up the rest from reference TRBV5-1 and TRBJ2-7 gives the full variable domain: KAGVTQTPRYLIKTRGQQVTLSCSPISGHRSVSWYQQTPGQGLQFLFEYFSETQRNKGNFPGRFSGRQFSNSRSEMNVSTLELGDSALYLCASSLGLSGWAGEQYFGPGTRLTVT.

The genes are TRBV28 and TRBJ2-1, with D possibly matching TRBD2 (5 bases). The CDR3 extends over 14 amino acids. CDR1 is MDHEN and CDR2 is SYDVKM in the germline V gene. V was cut by 3 bases and J by 6 bases, with 12 bases left in between. The CDR3 reads CASSFSGSINEQFF. The CDR3 DNA reads TGTGCCAGCAGTTTCTCGGGGTCAATCAATGAGCAGTTCTTC. The whole variable domain, filled in from reference TRBV28 and TRBJ2-1, reads DVKVTQSSRYLVKRTGEKVFLECVQDMDHENMFWYRQDPGLGLRLIYFSYDVKMKEKGDIPEGYSVSREKKERFSLILESASTNQTSMYLCASSFSGSINEQFFGPGTRLTVL.

This chain links TRBV25-1 with TRBJ2-2; 11 nucleotides align to TRBD1. The CDR3 totals 16 residues. Trimming cost V 6 bases and J 5 bases; bases outside gene matches: 8. Per germline, CDR1 MGHDK and CDR2 SYGVNS. The CDR3 protein is CASRKGTGGSTGELFF. The CDR3 DNA sequence: TGTGCCAGCAGGAAGGGGACAGGGGGATCTACCGGGGAGCTGTTTTTT.

This clone was seen once. The chain recombines TRBV6-1 with TRBJ2-7; 8 nucleotides agree with TRBD1. The V gene end was trimmed by 7 bases and the J gene end by 7 bases; junction bases not matched to a gene: 6. The length of the CDR3 is 12 residues. Germline loops: CDR1 MNHNS, CDR2 SASEGT. CDR3 in amino acids: CASTWTGWEQYF. As DNA, the CDR3 is TGTGCCAGCACATGGACAGGGTGGGAGCAGTACTTC.

This clone was detected only a few times. The chain has TRBV4-3 and TRBJ2-7; D might be TRBD2 (6 bases). V lost 3 bases and J lost 2, with 14 bases in between. Germline lookup yields CDR1 LGHNA and CDR2 YSLEER. This CDR3 region has 15 residues. CDR3 protein: CASSQAWSGAYEQYF. CDR3 in DNA: TGCGCCAGCAGCCAGGCTTGGTCGGGGGCCTACGAGCAGTACTTC.